Presented here are 31 T cell receptor beta chains from one specimen sequenced in a study of PD-L1 blockade in urothelial cancer. The method was immunoSEQ multiplex PCR; TCRdb's version includes in-frame clones alone and lacks a portion of them. Among tens of thousands of clones listed, over 80% were seen once. The time point: pretreatment peripheral blood. Here the sequenced sample was PBMCs, taken around atezolizumab (anti-PD-L1) treatment. The receptors derive from a man aged 35 to 55 with urothelial cancer.

The J gene is TRBJ1-1, the V gene TRBV5-8; 9 nucleotides match TRBD1. The CDR3 contains 13 residues. V was pared by 4 bases and J by 7 bases, with 5 bases of the junction left unmatched. CDR1 is SGHTS, CDR2 YDEGEE, per germline. CDR3 nucleotides: TGTGCCAGCAGCCCGGGACAGGGCCTTGAAGCTTTCTTT. Protein: CASSPGQGLEAFF.

The chain carries TRBV5-1 and TRBJ2-1; D is perhaps TRBD2 (5 bases). CDR3 size: 14 residues. Per germline, CDR1 SGHRS and CDR2 YFSETQ. Deletions cut 6 bases from V and 6 bases from J, with 16 bases between. The CDR3 DNA is TGCGCCAGCACGGTGGGCAGCGGCCTCAATGAGCAGTTCTTC. It translates to CASTVGSGLNEQFF.

The J gene is TRBJ2-3, the V gene TRBV18; TRBD2 agrees at 7 bases. The V segment lost 3 bases and the J segment 5 bases; nucleotides outside the gene matches: 8. CDR1 and CDR2 (germline): KGHSH, LQKENI. This CDR3 contains 15 residues. The CDR3 nucleotides are TGTGCCAGCTCACCCGGCGGGAGATGGGTAGATACGCAGTATTTT. Translated, it gives CASSPGGRWVDTQYF. Using reference TRBV18 and TRBJ2-3 for the parts outside the CDR3, the full variable domain is NAGVMQNPRHLVRRRGQEARLRCSPMKGHSHVYWYRQLPEEGLKFMVYLQKENIIDESGMPKERFSAEFPKEGPSILRIQQVVRGDSAAYFCASSPGGRWVDTQYFGPGTRLTVL.

The chain carries TRBV20-1 and TRBJ1-5; D gene unclear. The CDR3 spans 11 residues. V was pared by 2 bases and J by 7 bases, with 6 bases between. CDR1 DFQATT and CDR2 SNEGSKA come from the germline V gene (reference sequence). The CDR3 sequence is CSARLGQPQHF. Here the CDR3 DNA reads TGCAGTGCTAGACTGGGCCAGCCCCAGCATTTT.

The chain joins TRBV5-6 to TRBJ1-5; D might be TRBD1 (6 bases). In germline, CDR1 is SGHDT, CDR2 YYEEEE. CDR3 length: 14 residues. V lost 2 bases, J lost 6 bases, and 12 bases lay in between. CDR3 in amino acids: CASSFGQDSQPQHF. CDR3 nucleotide sequence: TGTGCCAGCAGCTTTGGGCAGGACAGTCAGCCCCAGCATTTT. The full variable domain, its missing parts supplied by reference TRBV5-6 and TRBJ1-5, is DAGVTQSPTHLIKTRGQQVTLRCSPKSGHDTVSWYQQALGQGPQFIFQYYEEEERQRGNFPDRFSGHQFPNYSSELNVNALLLGDSALYLCASSFGQDSQPQHFGDGTRLSIL.

V gene TRBV5-1 combines with J gene TRBJ1-5, with 8 bases fitting TRBD1. The V and J ends lost 3 bases and 4 bases, in that order; junction bases with no gene match: 6. The CDR3 is 15 residues long. The germline V gene has CDR1 SGHRS and CDR2 YFSETQ. The DNA of the CDR3 is TGCGCCAGCAGCTCGGGGACAGGTCAAAATCAGCCCCAGCATTTT. Translated, it gives CASSSGTGQNQPQHF.

The chain joins TRBV11-2 to TRBJ2-1; D ambiguous. Trimming cost V 4 bases and J 7 bases, with 8 bases left between them. The germline gives CDR1 SGHAT, CDR2 FQNNGV. The CDR3 spans 12 residues. The CDR3 DNA reads TGTGCCAGCAGCTCCCGCGGTAATGAGCAGTTCTTC. It encodes CASSSRGNEQFF.

The chain links TRBV7-2 to TRBJ1-2, with D unclear. The V end was cut by 8 bases, the J end by 7 bases, with 14 bases between. The CDR3 runs 12 residues. The V gene's germline CDR1 is SGHTA and CDR2 FQGNSA. The CDR3 DNA sequence: TGTGCCAGCTCCCTGTCGAGTTCTGGCTACACCTTC. The encoded protein is CASSLSSSGYTF.

This chain connects TRBV4-3 to TRBJ2-7; TRBD1 matches at 10 bases. With 1 base clipped from V and 5 bases from J, the junction kept 11 bases outside the gene matches. CDR1 LGHNA and CDR2 YSLEER come from the germline V gene. The CDR3 length is 17 residues. The CDR3 loop reads CASSQGEGQGSVDEQYF. For the CDR3, the DNA is TGCGCCAGCAGCCAAGGCGAGGGACAGGGGTCTGTGGACGAGCAGTACTTC.

This rearrangement joins TRBV19 to TRBJ1-5; D might be TRBD1 (6 bases). From germline, CDR1 is LNHDA and CDR2 SQIVND (reference sequence). The CDR3 runs to 12 residues. Trimming shortened V by 8 bases and J by 11 bases, and 16 bases separated the two germline ends. CDR3 sequence reads: CASWAGPGAQHF. The CDR3 DNA sequence: TGTGCCAGTTGGGCTGGTCCAGGGGCCCAGCATTTT.

Regarding this clone: The limits of the CDR3 on the DNA are not certain, so only TCRdb's listed CDR3 is given. The J gene is TRBJ2-1, the V gene TRBV11-2; the table's D call of TRBD1 was not tested on the DNA. The germline V gene encodes CDR1 SGHAT and CDR2 FQNNGV. From its first to its last residue, the CDR3 has 13 amino acids. The CDR3 here is CASSFWQWNEQFF.

The J gene is TRBJ1-2, the V gene TRBV6-5, with D maybe TRBD1 (6 bases). Germline assignment: CDR1 MNHEY and CDR2 SVGAGI. V was cut by 5 bases and J by 3 bases, with 13 bases left in between. The CDR3 loop spans 14 amino acids. The CDR3 DNA reads TGTGCCAGCAGTCGGCGGGGGGGCTACTATGGCTACACCTTC. Its translation is CASSRRGGYYGYTF.

V and J are TRBV5-6 and TRBJ2-7, with TRBD2 matching over 13 bases. CDR3 length: 15 residues. With 4 bases clipped from V and 2 bases from J, the junction kept 3 bases outside the gene matches. Per germline, CDR1 SGHDT and CDR2 YYEEEE. In DNA form, the CDR3 reads TGTGCCAGCAGCCTCGGACTAGCGGGAGCCTACGAGCAGTACTTC. Amino acid sequence: CASSLGLAGAYEQYF.

This chain connects TRBV5-1 to TRBJ2-2, with a weak D call TRBD2 (6 bases). This CDR3 comprises 18 residues. Germline values: CDR1 SGHRS, CDR2 YFSETQ. V shed 2 bases and J shed 4 bases, with 21 bases lying between them. DNA of the CDR3: TGCGCCAGCAGCTTTAATCGTCGGACGGAGGGCCGCACCGGGGAGCTGTTTTTT. It yields the protein CASSFNRRTEGRTGELFF.

The V gene is TRBV6-5, the J gene TRBJ2-7, with TRBD1 matching over 9 bases. Per germline, CDR1 MNHEY and CDR2 SVGAGI. CDR3 length: 14 residues. The trim removed 4 bases at V and 6 bases at J, leaving 7 bases unmatched. CDR3 in DNA: TGTGCCAGCAGTTCTCCGGGACAGGGTCGCGAGCAGTACTTC. This translates into CASSSPGQGREQYF.

The chain carries TRBV7-8 and TRBJ1-5; TRBD1 aligns across 7 bases. Germline V gene sequence: CDR1 SGHVS, CDR2 FQNEAQ. The V and J ends lost 1 base and 0 bases, in that order; junction bases with no gene match: 12. This CDR3 has 19 amino acids. CDR3 protein: CASSLGFLTRGPSNQPQHF. In nucleotides, the CDR3 is TGTGCCAGCAGCTTAGGTTTCCTAACGAGGGGGCCTAGCAATCAGCCCCAGCATTTT.

The genes are TRBV7-2 and TRBJ2-7; 7 nucleotides match TRBD2. Germline CDR1 and CDR2: SGHTA and FQGNSA. The CDR3 is made up of 14 amino acids. J gave up 2 bases and V 3 bases, and 4 bases lay outside the gene matches. The CDR3 region is CASSFLSGTYEQYF. As DNA, the CDR3 is TGTGCCAGCAGCTTTTTAAGCGGGACCTACGAGCAGTACTTC.

CDR3 amino acids: CASSVRVSGANVLTF. In DNA form, the CDR3 reads TGTGCCAGCAGCGTACGCGTTTCTGGGGCCAACGTCCTGACTTTC. The gene calls are TRBV9 and TRBJ2-6, with D unclear. The CDR3 totals 15 residues. Trimming stripped 1 base from V and 1 base from J, with 6 bases between. Germline CDR1 reads SGDLS; CDR2 reads YYNGEE.

This chain connects TRBV28 to TRBJ2-7, with 7 bases matching TRBD2. Germline V gene data show CDR1 as MDHEN and CDR2 as SYDVKM. Trimming at V came to 2 bases and at J to 0 bases, leaving 16 bases not matched to a gene. There are 19 residues in the CDR3. The CDR3 loop is CASSLLAVKRPVGSYEQYF. The CDR3 nucleotides read TGTGCCAGCAGTTTACTAGCGGTGAAGAGGCCGGTGGGCTCCTACGAGCAGTACTTC.

The chain joins TRBV6-5 to TRBJ1-1; no definite D call. This CDR3 is built from 14 residues. Trimming removed 7 bases at V and 5 bases at J, with 17 bases between. Per germline, CDR1 MNHEY and CDR2 SVGAGI. The CDR3 here is CASKRDLGGTEAFF. DNA for the CDR3: TGTGCCAGCAAACGGGATCTAGGAGGAACTGAAGCTTTCTTT.

This clone has more than one count but fewer than ten. The chain uses TRBV11-2 and TRBJ1-1; 7 bases align to TRBD1. The germline gives CDR1 SGHAT, CDR2 FQNNGV. This CDR3 region has 13 residues. V shed 5 bases, J shed 9 bases, and the junction held 9 bases outside the gene matches. DNA of the CDR3: TGTGCCAGCAGCCGGGGGACAGTCGTCAAAGCTTTCTTT. Encoded protein: CASSRGTVVKAFF.

V usage is TRBV6-4 and J usage is TRBJ1-2; 9 nucleotides line up with TRBD1. Germline loops: CDR1 MRHNA, CDR2 SNTAGT. There are 13 residues in the CDR3. The J segment lost 14 bases and the V segment lost 6 bases, leaving 13 bases of the junction unmatched. CDR3 region: CASSARDRAYFTF. CDR3 sequence (DNA): TGTGCCAGCAGCGCCCGGGACAGGGCCTATTTTACCTTC.

The chain has TRBV5-1 and TRBJ2-7, with D possibly TRBD1 on 6 matching bases. The CDR3 loop spans 16 amino acids. Trimming pared 0 bases from V and 3 bases from J, leaving 16 bases between. Germline V lookup: CDR1 SGHRS, CDR2 YFSETQ. The CDR3 sequence: CASSLATGTTGYEQYF. The CDR3, as DNA: TGCGCCAGCAGCTTGGCGACAGGCACCACAGGCTACGAGCAGTACTTC.

The gene calls are TRBV9 and TRBJ1-3, with 7 bases identical to TRBD1. Per the germline V gene, CDR1 is SGDLS and CDR2 is YYNGEE. The CDR3 contains 15 residues. V lost 0 bases to trimming and J lost 0 bases; unmatched junction nucleotides: 0. DNA for the CDR3: TGTGCCAGCAGCGTAGGGGACAGCTCTGGAAACACCATATATTTT. Translated: CASSVGDSSGNTIYF. Full variable domain (remainder filled in from reference TRBV9 and TRBJ1-3): DSGVTQTPKHLITATGQRVTLRCSPRSGDLSVYWYQQSLDQGLQFLIQYYNGEERAKGNILERFSAQQFPDLHSELNLSSLELGDSALYFCASSVGDSSGNTIYFGEGSWLTVV.

The V and J genes are TRBV11-2 and TRBJ1-1, with TRBD1 identical over 8 bases. Germline V gene lookup returns CDR1 SGHAT and CDR2 FQNNGV. CDR3 length: 15 amino acids. Trimming took 5 bases from V and 0 from J; bases not matched to a gene: 5. The CDR3 bases are TGTGCCAGCAGCCCACGCAGGGGGCTGAACACTGAAGCTTTCTTT. Its protein product is CASSPRRGLNTEAFF.

The chain is built from TRBV19 and TRBJ1-1, with D maybe TRBD1 (5 bases). Trimming took off 7 bases at V and 0 bases at J, with 15 bases between the two ends. Germline V gene sequence: CDR1 LNHDA, CDR2 SQIVND (reference sequence). There are 15 residues in the CDR3. DNA of the CDR3: TGTGCCAGTACTGGCGGGGGGACGATGAACACTGAAGCTTTCTTT. It is translated as CASTGGGTMNTEAFF.

V and J are TRBV28 and TRBJ2-7; 8 bases fit TRBD2. This CDR3 is 15 amino acids long. V dropped 6 bases and J dropped 1; count of bases not matched to a gene: 8. Germline values: CDR1 MDHEN, CDR2 SYDVKM. The CDR3 is CASRRSSGKSYEQYF. The DNA of the CDR3 is TGTGCCAGCAGGAGGAGTAGCGGGAAATCCTACGAGCAGTACTTC. The complete variable domain, with remaining parts taken from reference TRBV28 and TRBJ2-7, reads DVKVTQSSRYLVKRTGEKVFLECVQDMDHENMFWYRQDPGLGLRLIYFSYDVKMKEKGDIPEGYSVSREKKERFSLILESASTNQTSMYLCASRRSSGKSYEQYFGPGTRLTVT.

The chain is built from TRBV7-2 and TRBJ1-1, with D tentatively TRBD1 (6 bases). V dropped 6 bases and J dropped 2 bases, with 10 bases sitting between them. The CDR3 loop spans 13 amino acids. CDR1 and CDR2 (germline): SGHTA, FQGNSA. The CDR3 region is CASRQQGNTEAFF. The CDR3 DNA sequence: TGTGCCAGCAGACAACAGGGAAACACTGAAGCTTTCTTT.

The chain has TRBV28 and TRBJ1-1; TRBD1 is a possible D gene (5 bases). The germline V gene encodes CDR1 MDHEN and CDR2 SYDVKM. The V end was cut by 6 bases, the J end by 1 base, with 21 bases between. The CDR3 is made up of 17 amino acids. The CDR3: CASRFIILGRGNTEAFF. CDR3 in DNA: TGTGCCAGCAGGTTTATAATATTGGGGAGGGGGAACACTGAAGCTTTCTTT.

The rearrangement uses TRBV2 and TRBJ1-5; D is unclear. In germline, CDR1 is SNHLY, CDR2 FYNNEI. V shed 4 bases and J shed 0 bases, with 7 bases lying between them. This CDR3 has 14 residues. The CDR3 DNA reads as TGTGCCAGCAGTGCCCTTTTTAGCAATCAGCCCCAGCATTTT. Protein: CASSALFSNQPQHF.

This clone has just a few counts. This same CDR3 is encoded by further DNA sequences in the sample. CDR3 bases: TGTGCCAGCAGCTCTCTGTACGAGCAGTACTTC. Its protein product is CASSSLYEQYF. The J gene is TRBJ2-7, the V gene TRBV7-2; no clear D. V gave up 4 bases and J gave up 4 bases, with 5 bases separating them. This CDR3 has 11 residues. In germline, CDR1 is SGHTA, CDR2 FQGNSA.